Each of the 18 T cell receptor beta chains below was sequenced from the same sample in a study of Graves' ophthalmopathy and Graves' hyperthyroidism. The TCR beta CDR3 regions underwent amplification from RNA transcripts. HTBI primers primed a first-round RT-PCR, and a second-round multiplex PCR followed. TCRdb reprocessed the multiplex PCR reads with MiXCR, giving one entry per CDR3 protein. Among around 600,000 distinct CDR3 sequences listed, over 40% were seen once. The source material was peripheral blood. The receptor set was obtained from an adult man with Graves' ophthalmopathy.

This clonotype was seen repeatedly, ten times or more. V and J are TRBV19 and TRBJ2-3, with 15 bases lining up with TRBD2. The trim removed 6 bases at V and 5 bases at J, leaving 6 bases unmatched. Germline CDR1 LNHDA, CDR2 SQIVND (reference sequence). This CDR3 is built from 16 residues. The CDR3 is CASSPGLAGGVDTQYF. Here the CDR3 DNA reads TGTGCCAGTAGCCCTGGACTAGCGGGAGGGGTAGATACGCAGTATTTT.

The chain has TRBV11-2 and TRBJ1-1; tentatively, D is TRBD1 (6 bases). Looked up from germline, CDR1 is SGHAT and CDR2 is FQNNGV. The CDR3 extends over 15 amino acids. The germline V and J ends were trimmed by 7 bases and 0 bases, with 15 bases remaining between them. The CDR3 reads CASMRGASMNTEAFF. In DNA form, the CDR3 reads TGTGCCAGCATGCGGGGGGCAAGCATGAACACTGAAGCTTTCTTT.

As regards this clonotype: Relative to the germline gene, one junction end is altered; a read error may explain this. V gene TRBV27 combines with J gene TRBJ2-7; D is uncertain. CDR1 and CDR2 (germline): MNHEY, SMNVEV (reference sequence). The CDR3 length is 13 residues. CDR3 nucleotide sequence: TGTGCCATCAGTTTATATGGGCAGCTAGAGCAGTACTTC. This encodes CAISLYGQLEQYF.

This chain joins TRBV10-3 and TRBJ2-2; maybe TRBD1 (5 bases). CDR3 size: 15 residues. Germline assignment: CDR1 ENHRY and CDR2 SYGVKD. Trimming removed 7 bases from V and 1 base from J, with 13 bases in between. This CDR3 is CAITSRGLNTGELFF. The CDR3 DNA is TGTGCCATCACGAGTAGGGGATTGAACACCGGGGAGCTGTTTTTT.

The chain joins TRBV12-3 or TRBV12-4 to TRBJ1-5; D unresolved. With 5 bases removed from V and 11 bases from J, the gap between germline ends came to 13 bases. This CDR3 has 12 residues. Here the CDR3 DNA reads TGTGCCAGCAGTCCCCCCTTGCAGACCCAGCATTTT. The encoded protein is CASSPPLQTQHF.

The chain recombines TRBV6-5 with TRBJ2-5, with D uncertain. The CDR3 contains 14 residues. V was pared by 0 bases and J by 4 bases, with 9 bases between. The germline V gene has CDR1 MNHEY and CDR2 SVGAGI. The CDR3 DNA follows: TGTGCCAGCAGTTACTCGATTGGGGTAGAGACCCAGTACTTC. Protein: CASSYSIGVETQYF.

This clonotype was detected ten times or more. The chain joins TRBV25-1 to TRBJ2-3; TRBD2 matches at 8 bases. This CDR3 contains 15 residues. Germline V gives CDR1 MGHDK, CDR2 SYGVNS. V lost 4 bases and J lost 0; bases outside the gene matches: 3. CDR3 in amino acids: CASSVAGISTDTQYF. The DNA of the CDR3 is TGTGCCAGCAGTGTAGCGGGAATTAGCACAGATACGCAGTATTTT.

This clonotype was found many times. CDR3 sequence reads: CATSEWSQPQHF. CDR3 nucleotides: TGTGCCACCTCGGAGTGGAGTCAGCCCCAGCATTTT. The V gene is TRBV6-1, the J gene TRBJ1-5; unclear D gene. CDR1 is MNHNS and CDR2 is SASEGT in the germline V gene. V was clipped by 10 bases and J by 6 bases, with 13 bases between them. This CDR3 contains 12 residues.

Many counts were recorded for this clonotype. The chain joins TRBV19 to TRBJ1-1, with D perhaps matching TRBD1 (5 bases). CDR1 and CDR2 (germline): LNHDA, SQIVND (reference sequence). The CDR3 totals 16 residues. Trimming removed 7 bases from V and 3 bases from J, with 21 bases in between. CDR3 nucleotides: TGTGCCAGTACGATCCCCTGGACCGGGGGGGACACTGAAGCTTTCTTT. Translated, it gives CASTIPWTGGDTEAFF.

The sample holds one count of this clonotype. This chain joins TRBV25-1 and TRBJ1-2, with a possible D match to TRBD1 (6 bases). Germline CDR1 is MGHDK and CDR2 is SYGVNS. The V gene lost 4 bases and the J gene lost 3 bases, with 15 bases spanning the gap. The CDR3 covers 15 residues. CDR3 in amino acids: CASSAGEDSHYGYTF. The CDR3 bases are TGTGCCAGCAGTGCAGGGGAGGACAGCCACTATGGCTACACCTTC.

This clonotype was counted many times. V and J are TRBV19 and TRBJ2-7; TRBD1 matches at 7 bases. This CDR3 has 14 amino acids. Germline-derived CDR1 and CDR2 are LNHDA and SQIVND (reference sequence). Losses at the gene ends were 3 bases for V and 1 base for J; bases not matched to a gene: 3. The CDR3 loop is CASSIGTDSYEQYF. Written as DNA, the CDR3 is TGTGCCAGTAGTATCGGGACAGATTCCTACGAGCAGTACTTC.

The sample holds many counts of this clonotype. The V and J genes are TRBV7-8 and TRBJ1-2; D is undetermined. The CDR3 is made up of 15 amino acids. The germline V gene has CDR1 SGHVS and CDR2 FQNEAQ. Between the trimmed V and J ends, which lost 3 bases and 0 bases, there was a span of 11 bases. The CDR3 is CASSFKARSNYGYTF. In DNA, the CDR3 is TGTGCCAGCAGCTTTAAAGCCAGATCTAACTATGGCTACACCTTC.

This clonotype appeared a few times. The chain joins TRBV19 to TRBJ2-7, with 7 bases fitting TRBD1. V gave up 4 bases and J gave up 0 bases; unmatched junction bases: 12. This CDR3 is 17 amino acids long. Germline V gives CDR1 LNHDA, CDR2 SQIVND (reference sequence). CDR3 DNA sequence: TGTGCCAGTAGTACCCCCCGGACAGGAACCCCCTCCTACGAGCAGTACTTC. It translates to CASSTPRTGTPSYEQYF.

The V and J genes are TRBV19 and TRBJ2-1, with a tentative D call TRBD1 (5 bases). Per the germline V gene, CDR1 is LNHDA and CDR2 is SQIVND (reference sequence). V was trimmed by 6 bases and J by 6 bases, leaving 15 bases between them. The CDR3 runs to 14 residues. The CDR3: CASRLGAMGNEQFF. CDR3 in DNA: TGTGCCAGTAGGCTTGGGGCCATGGGCAATGAGCAGTTCTTC.

This clonotype has at least ten counts. V usage is TRBV5-1 and J usage is TRBJ1-2, with D tentatively TRBD1 (6 bases). Germline loops: CDR1 SGHRS, CDR2 YFSETQ. With 4 bases removed from V and 2 bases from J, the gap between germline ends came to 15 bases. The CDR3 loop spans 15 amino acids. In DNA form, the CDR3 reads TGCGCCAGCAGCCCGAAGACAGGCGTCAACTATGGCTACACCTTC. It yields the protein CASSPKTGVNYGYTF.

V and J are TRBV15 and TRBJ2-7; D may be TRBD1 (6 bases). The CDR3 has 14 residues. V lost 3 bases, J lost 1 base, and 10 bases lay in between. Germline V lookup: CDR1 LNHNV, CDR2 YYDKDF (reference sequence). CDR3 DNA: TGTGCCACCAGCAGTTTGGACAGTTCCTACGAGCAGTACTTC. Translating it yields CATSSLDSSYEQYF.

This clonotype appeared many times. This chain joins TRBV7-3 and TRBJ1-1; D unclear. Germline V gene sequence: CDR1 SGHTA, CDR2 FQGTGA. This CDR3 has 15 amino acids. Trimming shortened V by 1 base and J by 1 base, and 10 bases separated the two germline ends. The CDR3 DNA reads TGTGCCAGCAGCTTAAGAGTGCTCCAGAACACTGAAGCTTTCTTT. It yields the protein CASSLRVLQNTEAFF. The variable domain in full, completed from reference TRBV7-3 and TRBJ1-1, reads GAGVSQTPSNKVTEKGKYVELRCDPISGHTALYWYRQSLGQGPEFLIYFQGTGAADDSGLPNDRFFAVRPEGSVSTLKIQRTERGDSAVYLCASSLRVLQNTEAFFGQGTRLTVV.

There are many counts of this clonotype. The chain combines TRBV29-1 with TRBJ2-5; TRBD2 matches 10 bases. The V segment lost 6 bases and the J segment 0 bases; nucleotides outside the gene matches: 10. The CDR3 has 16 residues. The germline gives CDR1 SQVTM, CDR2 ANQGSEA. CDR3 sequence (DNA): TGCAGCGTCCCGGGAGGTAGCGGGGGGCACCAAGAGACCCAGTACTTC. The encoded protein is CSVPGGSGGHQETQYF.